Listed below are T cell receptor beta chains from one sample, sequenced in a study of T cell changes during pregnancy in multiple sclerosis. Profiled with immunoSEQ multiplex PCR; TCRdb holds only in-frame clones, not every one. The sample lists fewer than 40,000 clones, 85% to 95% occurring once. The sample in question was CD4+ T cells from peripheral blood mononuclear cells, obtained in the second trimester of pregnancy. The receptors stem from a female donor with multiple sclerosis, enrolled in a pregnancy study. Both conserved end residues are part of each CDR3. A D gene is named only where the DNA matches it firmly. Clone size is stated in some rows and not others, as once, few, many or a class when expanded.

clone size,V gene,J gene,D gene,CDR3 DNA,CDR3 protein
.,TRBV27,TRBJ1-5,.,TGTGCCAGCAGTTCCGCAGGGGAAGGGCAGCCCCAGCATTTT,CASSSAGEGQPQHF
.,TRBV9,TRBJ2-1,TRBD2,TGTGCCAGCAGCGTAAGTTCTAGCGGGAGGGCACAGGAGCAGTTCTTC,CASSVSSSGRAQEQFF
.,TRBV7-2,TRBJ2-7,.,TGTGCCAGCAGCTTCGGTAGTGGGGAGGCGGAGCAGTACTTC,CASSFGSGEAEQYF
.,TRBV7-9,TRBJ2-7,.,TGTGCCAGCAGCTTAGGGGGGCTCGTCGACGAGCAGTACTTC,CASSLGGLVDEQYF
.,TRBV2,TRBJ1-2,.,TGTGCCAGCAGTGGCCTGGCTGGGCCCTATGGCTACACCTTC,CASSGLAGPYGYTF
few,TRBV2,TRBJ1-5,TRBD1,TGTGCCAGCAGGCGGACAGGGGGCCAAACTTATAGCAATCAGCCCCAGCATTTT,CASRRTGGQTYSNQPQHF
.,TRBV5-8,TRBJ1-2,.,TGTGCCAGCAGCTTGTTCGCGAGGAACTATGGCTACACCTTC,CASSLFARNYGYTF
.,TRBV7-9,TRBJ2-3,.,TGTGCCAGCAGCTGGGCGACAGATACGCAGTATTTT,CASSWATDTQYF
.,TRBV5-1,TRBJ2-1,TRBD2,TGCGCCAGCAGCTTGGTACTAGCGGGGGGGAGTGAGCAGTTCTTC,CASSLVLAGGSEQFF
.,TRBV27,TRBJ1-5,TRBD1,TGTGCCAGCAGGACAGGGGGCGCCCAGCCCCAGCATTTT,CASRTGGAQPQHF
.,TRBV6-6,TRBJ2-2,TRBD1,TGTGCCAGCAGTCCGCCGGGACAGGGGCGGACCGGGGAGCTGTTTTTT,CASSPPGQGRTGELFF
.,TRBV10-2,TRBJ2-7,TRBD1,TGCGCCAGCAAAATGACAGGGACCTACGAGCAGTACTTC,CASKMTGTYEQYF
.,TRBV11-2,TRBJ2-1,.,TGTGCCAGCAGCCTAGTGGGGGGCTCCTACAATGAGCAGTTCTTC,CASSLVGGSYNEQFF
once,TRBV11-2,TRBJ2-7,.,TGTGCCAGCAGCTTTCTATTCGGGGCCTACGAGCAGTACTTC,CASSFLFGAYEQYF
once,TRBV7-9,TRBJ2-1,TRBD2,TGTGCCAGCAGCTTAGGAAGGGGACTAGGGGGGTACAATGAGCAGTTCTTC,CASSLGRGLGGYNEQFF
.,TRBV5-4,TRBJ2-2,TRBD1,TGTGCCAGCAGCTTGCGCTTAGGGGGCGGGAACACCGGGGAGCTGTTTTTT,CASSLRLGGGNTGELFF
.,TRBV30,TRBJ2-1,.,TGTGCCTCGAATCCACTTCGGAATGAGCAGTTCTTC,CASNPLRNEQFF
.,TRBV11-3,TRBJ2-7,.,TGTGCCAGCAGCCCGGGCACCGGACTCCTGAGCTCCTACGAGCAGTACTTC,CASSPGTGLLSSYEQYF
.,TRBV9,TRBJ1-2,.,TGTGCCAGCAGCGTAGATGTTGTGGGGCAGGGGTTGGACTACACCTTC,CASSVDVVGQGLDYTF
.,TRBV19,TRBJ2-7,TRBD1,TGTGCCAGTAGTATCTCACCACGGGACAGACTCTACGAGCAGTACTTC,CASSISPRDRLYEQYF
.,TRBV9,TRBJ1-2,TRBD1,TGTGCCAGCAGCGGGACCGGGACAGGGAGCCTTGGCTACACCTTC,CASSGTGTGSLGYTF
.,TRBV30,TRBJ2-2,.,TGTGCCGCGGATAGAAGGGGCACCGGGGAGCTGTTTTTT,CAADRRGTGELFF
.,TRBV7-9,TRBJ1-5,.,TGTGCCAGCAGCCCAAGAGGGAGCCCGGGTAATCAGCCCCAGCATTTT,CASSPRGSPGNQPQHF
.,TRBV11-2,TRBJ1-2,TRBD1,TGTGCCAGCAGCTCCCGGACAGGGTCCCTAGGCTACACCTTC,CASSSRTGSLGYTF
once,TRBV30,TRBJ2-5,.,TGTGCCTGGAGTGTAGCAGGGATTGAGGAGACCCAGTACTTC,CAWSVAGIEETQYF
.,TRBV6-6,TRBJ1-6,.,TGTGCCAGCGCTTCGAGGCAGGGTAATTCACCCCTCCACTTT,CASASRQGNSPLHF
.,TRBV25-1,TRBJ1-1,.,TGTGCCAGCAGTTTCCGAGGCGGACGGGCCCGGGGAGCTTTCTTT,CASSFRGGRARGAFF
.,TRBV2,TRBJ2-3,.,TGTGCCAGCAGTGACCGGGACTTTCAGGATACGCAGTATTTT,CASSDRDFQDTQYF
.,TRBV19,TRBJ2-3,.,TGTGCCAGTAGTTCCACAGACACAGATACGCAGTATTTT,CASSSTDTDTQYF
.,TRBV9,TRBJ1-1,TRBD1,TGTGCCAGCAGCGCCCGGGACAGCGAAGCTTTCTTT,CASSARDSEAFF
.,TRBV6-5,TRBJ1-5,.,TGTGCCAGCAGTTATCACCAGGGATATCAGCCCCAGCATTTT,CASSYHQGYQPQHF
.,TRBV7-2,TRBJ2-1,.,TGTGCCAGCAGCTTAGATCTAGGCCGGCAGTTCTTC,CASSLDLGRQFF
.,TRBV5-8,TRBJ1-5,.,TGTGCCAGCAGCTTGGGACAGGCTGATCAGCCCCAGCATTTT,CASSLGQADQPQHF
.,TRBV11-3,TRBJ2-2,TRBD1,TGTGCCAGCAGCCAACAGGGGAGCGCCGGGGAGCTGTTTTTT,CASSQQGSAGELFF
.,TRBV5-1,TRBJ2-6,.,TGCGCCAGCAGCTGGAGCTCTGGGGCCAACGTCCTGACTTTC,CASSWSSGANVLTF